The T cell receptor (beta chain) under discussion was sequenced for a study of T-cell memory formation after mild COVID-19. General observations from the study: A second wave of clones peaked on day 37, and their SARS-CoV-2 specificity went unconfirmed. Among clones contracting day 15 to 85, CD4/CD8 was balanced, whereas later expanders leaned CD4+. Some SARS-CoV-2-responding clones were already detected in memory before infection.

Comment on this clonotype: What it binds is not known.

The CDR3 extends over 14 amino acids. Germline V gives CDR1 KGHDR, CDR2 SFDVKD. Trimming removed 8 bases from V and 8 bases from J, with 17 bases in between. It was 5'RACE with constant-segment primers that produced the TCR alpha and TCR beta cDNA libraries, which carried sample barcodes and UMIs. TCRdb fed the 5' RACE reads into MiXCR, producing one record per CDR3 protein. The sample holds about 420,000 distinct CDR3 sequences, around a quarter seen once. This clonotype was sampled from an adult woman who had mild COVID-19 (a few samples of this study predate the infection). Cell type and time point are not known. The material sequenced was PBMCs or a T cell subset sorted from them (not recorded which). The chain links TRBV24-1 to TRBJ2-2; the D gene could be TRBD1 or TRBD2 (5 bases each). In nucleotides, the CDR3 is TGTGCCACCAATGGGAGATCAGGGTATGGGGAGCTGTTTTTT. Protein sequence: CATNGRSGYGELFF.